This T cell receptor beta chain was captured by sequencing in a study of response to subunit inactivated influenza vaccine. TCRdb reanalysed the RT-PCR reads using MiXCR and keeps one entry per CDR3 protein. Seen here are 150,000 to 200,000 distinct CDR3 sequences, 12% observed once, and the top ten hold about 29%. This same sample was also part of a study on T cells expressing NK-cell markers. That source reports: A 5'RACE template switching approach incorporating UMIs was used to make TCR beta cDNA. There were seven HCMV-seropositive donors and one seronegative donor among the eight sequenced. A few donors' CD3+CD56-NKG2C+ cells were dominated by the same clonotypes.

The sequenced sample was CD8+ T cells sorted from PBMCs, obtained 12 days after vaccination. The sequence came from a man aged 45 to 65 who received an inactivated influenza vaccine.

CDR3 in amino acids: CASSVRTSGGTSTDTQYF. DNA of the CDR3: TGCGCCAGCAGTGTAAGGACTAGCGGGGGCACTAGCACAGATACGCAGTATTTT. The chain carries TRBV10-1 and TRBJ2-3; 13 nucleotides match TRBD2. Germline trimming cut 4 bases from V and 0 bases from J; bases unmatched to any gene: 7. This CDR3 has 18 residues. CDR1 and CDR2 from the germline V gene are WNHNN and SYGVQD (reference sequence).